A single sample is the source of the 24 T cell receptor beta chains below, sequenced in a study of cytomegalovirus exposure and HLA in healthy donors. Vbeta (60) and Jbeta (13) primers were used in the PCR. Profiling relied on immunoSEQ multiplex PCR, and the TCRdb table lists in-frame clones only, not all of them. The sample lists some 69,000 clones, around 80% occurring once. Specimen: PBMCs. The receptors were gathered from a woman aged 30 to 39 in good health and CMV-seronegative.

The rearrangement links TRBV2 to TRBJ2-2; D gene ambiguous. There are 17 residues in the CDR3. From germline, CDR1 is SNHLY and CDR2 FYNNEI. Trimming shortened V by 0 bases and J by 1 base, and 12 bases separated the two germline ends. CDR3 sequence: CASSEAAAGLNTGELFF. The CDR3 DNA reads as TGTGCCAGCAGTGAAGCGGCGGCCGGGTTGAACACCGGGGAGCTGTTTTTT.

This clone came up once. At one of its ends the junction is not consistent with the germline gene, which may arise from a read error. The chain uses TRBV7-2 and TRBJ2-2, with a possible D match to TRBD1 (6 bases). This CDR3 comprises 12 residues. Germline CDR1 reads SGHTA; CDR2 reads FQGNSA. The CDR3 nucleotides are TGTGCCAGCAGCCTAGCAGGGGTGGAGCTGTTTTTT. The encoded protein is CASSLAGVELFF. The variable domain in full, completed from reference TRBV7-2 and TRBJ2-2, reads GAGVSQSPSNKVTEKGKDVELRCDPISGHTALYWYRQSLGQGLEFLIYFQGNSAPDKSGLPSDRFSAERTGGSVSTLTIQRTQQEDSAVYLCASSLAGVELFFGEGSRLTVL.

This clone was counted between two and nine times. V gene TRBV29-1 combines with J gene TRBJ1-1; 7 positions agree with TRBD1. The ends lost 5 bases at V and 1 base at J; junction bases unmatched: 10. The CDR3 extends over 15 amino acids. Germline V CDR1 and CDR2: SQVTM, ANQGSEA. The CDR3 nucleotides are TGCAGCGTTTCCCCTGAAGACAGGGCGAACACTGAAGCTTTCTTT. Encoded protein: CSVSPEDRANTEAFF.

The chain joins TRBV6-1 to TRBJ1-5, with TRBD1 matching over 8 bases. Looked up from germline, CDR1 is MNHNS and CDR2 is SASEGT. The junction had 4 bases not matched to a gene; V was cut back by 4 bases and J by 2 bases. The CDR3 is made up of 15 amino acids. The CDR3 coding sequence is TGTGCCAGCAGTGTATCAGGGGGCGGCAATCAGCCCCAGCATTTT. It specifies CASSVSGGGNQPQHF.

CDR3 sequence (DNA): TGTGCCAGCAGCTTAGTAGGGACTCAAGGAGAGACCCAGTACTTC. As protein: CASSLVGTQGETQYF. The chain recombines TRBV11-2 with TRBJ2-5, with D perhaps matching TRBD2 (6 bases). This CDR3 is 15 amino acids long. Trimming stripped 1 base from V and 4 bases from J, with 13 bases between. Germline V lookup: CDR1 SGHAT, CDR2 FQNNGV.

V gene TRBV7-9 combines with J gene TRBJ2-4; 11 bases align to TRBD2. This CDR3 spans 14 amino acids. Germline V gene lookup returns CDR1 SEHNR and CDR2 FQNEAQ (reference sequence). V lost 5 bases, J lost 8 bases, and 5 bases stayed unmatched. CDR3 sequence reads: CASSHPTSGDIQYF. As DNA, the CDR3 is TGTGCCAGCAGCCACCCGACTAGCGGGGACATTCAGTACTTC.

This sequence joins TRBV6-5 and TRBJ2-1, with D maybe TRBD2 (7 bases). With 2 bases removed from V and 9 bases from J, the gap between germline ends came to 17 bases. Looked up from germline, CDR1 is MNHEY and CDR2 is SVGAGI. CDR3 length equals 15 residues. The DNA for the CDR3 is TGTGCCAGCAGTTACGTGGTGGGGGGGCCCGGTGAGCAGTTCTTC. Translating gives CASSYVVGGPGEQFF.

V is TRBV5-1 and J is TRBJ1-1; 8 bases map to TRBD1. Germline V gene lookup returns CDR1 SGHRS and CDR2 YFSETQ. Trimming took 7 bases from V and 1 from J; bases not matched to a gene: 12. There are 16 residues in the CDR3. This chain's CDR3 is CASQVQGGTANTEAFF. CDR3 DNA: TGCGCCAGCCAAGTACAGGGGGGGACTGCGAACACTGAAGCTTTCTTT.

As DNA, the CDR3 is TGTGCCAGCAGTTCATACCCCACAGGGAGGGGTGAAAAACTGTTTTTT. It codes for CASSSYPTGRGEKLFF. V and J are TRBV27 and TRBJ1-4; TRBD1 is a possible D gene (6 bases). The length of the CDR3 is 16 residues. Germline values: CDR1 MNHEY, CDR2 SMNVEV (reference sequence). The V end was cut by 4 bases, the J end by 7 bases, with 19 bases between.

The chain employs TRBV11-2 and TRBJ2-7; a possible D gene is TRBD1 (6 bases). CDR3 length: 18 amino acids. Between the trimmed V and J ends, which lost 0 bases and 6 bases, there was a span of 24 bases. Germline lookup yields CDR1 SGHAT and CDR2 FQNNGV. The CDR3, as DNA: TGTGCCAGCAGCTTAGAGAGGGGGAAACAGGGAAATCGTAGCGAGCAGTACTTC. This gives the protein CASSLERGKQGNRSEQYF. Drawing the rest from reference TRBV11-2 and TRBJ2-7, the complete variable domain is EAGVAQSPRYKIIEKRQSVAFWCNPISGHATLYWYQQILGQGPKLLIQFQNNGVVDDSQLPKDRFSAERLKGVDSTLKIQPAKLEDSAVYLCASSLERGKQGNRSEQYFGPGTRLTVT.

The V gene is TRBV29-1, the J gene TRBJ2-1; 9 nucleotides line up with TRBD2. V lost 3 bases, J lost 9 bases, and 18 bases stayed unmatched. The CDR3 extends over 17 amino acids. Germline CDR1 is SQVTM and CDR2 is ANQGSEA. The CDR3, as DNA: TGCAGCGTTGACGAGTCTCGACTAGCGGTGGGTTTGGGTGAGCAGTTCTTC. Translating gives CSVDESRLAVGLGEQFF.

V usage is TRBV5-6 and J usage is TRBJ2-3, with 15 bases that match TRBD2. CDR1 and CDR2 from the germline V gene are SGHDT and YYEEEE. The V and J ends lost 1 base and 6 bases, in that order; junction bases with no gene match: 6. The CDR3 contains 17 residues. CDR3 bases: TGTGCCAGCAGCTTGCGGACTAGCGGGAGGGCATCCGATACGCAGTATTTT. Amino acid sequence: CASSLRTSGRASDTQYF.

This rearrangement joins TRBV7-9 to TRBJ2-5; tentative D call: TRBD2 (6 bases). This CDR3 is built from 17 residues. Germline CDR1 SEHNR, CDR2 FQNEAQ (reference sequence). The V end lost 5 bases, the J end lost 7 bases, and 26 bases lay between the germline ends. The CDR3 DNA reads TGTGCCAGCAGCGCTCAAGGCGGGAACCTCCTCATAACGACCCAGTACTTC. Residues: CASSAQGGNLLITTQYF.

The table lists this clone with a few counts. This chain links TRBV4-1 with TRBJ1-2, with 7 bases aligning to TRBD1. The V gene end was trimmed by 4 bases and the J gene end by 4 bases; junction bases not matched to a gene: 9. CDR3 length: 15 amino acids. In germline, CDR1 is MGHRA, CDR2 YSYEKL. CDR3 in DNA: TGCGCCAGCAGCCCAATGTCGGGACAGAGCTATGGCTACACCTTC. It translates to CASSPMSGQSYGYTF.

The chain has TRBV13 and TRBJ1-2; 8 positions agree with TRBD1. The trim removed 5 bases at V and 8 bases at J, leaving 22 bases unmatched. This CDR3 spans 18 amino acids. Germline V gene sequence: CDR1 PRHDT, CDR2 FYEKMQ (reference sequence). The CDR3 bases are TGTGCCAGCAGCCCGTTAGAGGGACCGGGACAGGAGTTATACGGCTACACCTTC. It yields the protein CASSPLEGPGQELYGYTF.

The CDR3 spells CASTFTGTEAFF. In DNA form, the CDR3 reads TGTGCCAGTACCTTTACAGGTACTGAAGCTTTCTTT. The genes are TRBV19 and TRBJ1-1; perhaps TRBD1 as D (5 bases). Germline V CDR1 and CDR2: LNHDA, SQIVND (reference sequence). Trimming removed 7 bases from V and 5 bases from J, with 11 bases in between. The length of the CDR3 is 12 residues.

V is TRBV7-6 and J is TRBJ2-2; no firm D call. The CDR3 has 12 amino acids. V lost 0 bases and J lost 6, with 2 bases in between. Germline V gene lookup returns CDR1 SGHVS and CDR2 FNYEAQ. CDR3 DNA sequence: TGTGCCAGCAGCTTAGCCGCCGGGGAGCTGTTTTTT. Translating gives CASSLAAGELFF. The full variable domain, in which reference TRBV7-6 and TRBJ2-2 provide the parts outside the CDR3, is GAGVSQSPRYKVTKRGQDVALRCDPISGHVSLYWYRQALGQGPEFLTYFNYEAQQDKSGLPNDRFSAERPEGSISTLTIQRTEQRDSAMYRCASSLAAGELFFGEGSRLTVL.

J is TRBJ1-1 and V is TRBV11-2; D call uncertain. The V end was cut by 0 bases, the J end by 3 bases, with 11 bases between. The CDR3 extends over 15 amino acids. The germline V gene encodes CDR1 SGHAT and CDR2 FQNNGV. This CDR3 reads CASSLDLPVYTEAFF. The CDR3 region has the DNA TGTGCCAGCAGCTTAGATCTGCCAGTATACACTGAAGCTTTCTTT.

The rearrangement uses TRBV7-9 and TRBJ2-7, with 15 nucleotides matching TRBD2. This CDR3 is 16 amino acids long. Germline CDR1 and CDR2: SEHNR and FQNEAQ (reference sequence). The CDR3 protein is CSSSFGTSGRTYEQYV. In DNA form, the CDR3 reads TGTTCCAGCAGCTTCGGGACTAGCGGGAGGACCTACGAGCAGTACGTC.

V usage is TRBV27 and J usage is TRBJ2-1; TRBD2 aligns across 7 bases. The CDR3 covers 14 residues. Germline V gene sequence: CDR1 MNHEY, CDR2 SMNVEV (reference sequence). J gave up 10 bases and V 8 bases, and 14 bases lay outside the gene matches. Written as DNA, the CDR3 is TGTGCCAGCGGGTTTGGACTAGGATTAGGCGAGCAGTTCTTC. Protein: CASGFGLGLGEQFF.

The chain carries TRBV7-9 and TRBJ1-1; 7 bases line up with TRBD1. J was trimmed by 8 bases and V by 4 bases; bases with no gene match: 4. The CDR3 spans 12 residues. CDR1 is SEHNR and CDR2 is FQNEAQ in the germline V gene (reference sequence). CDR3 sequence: CASSWGDSEAFF. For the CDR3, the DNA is TGTGCCAGCAGCTGGGGGGACAGCGAAGCTTTCTTT.

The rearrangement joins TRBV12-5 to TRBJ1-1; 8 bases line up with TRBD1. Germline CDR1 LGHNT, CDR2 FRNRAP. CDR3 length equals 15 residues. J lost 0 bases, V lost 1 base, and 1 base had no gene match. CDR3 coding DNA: TGTGCTAGTGGTTTGGGACAGGGGATGAACACTGAAGCTTTCTTT. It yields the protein CASGLGQGMNTEAFF.

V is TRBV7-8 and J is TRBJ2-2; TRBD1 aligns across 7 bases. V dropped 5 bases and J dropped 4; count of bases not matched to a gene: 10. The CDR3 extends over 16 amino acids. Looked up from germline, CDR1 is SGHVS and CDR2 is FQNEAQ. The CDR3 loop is CASSPKQGYGTGELFF. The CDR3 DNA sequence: TGTGCCAGCAGCCCAAAACAGGGGTATGGCACCGGGGAGCTGTTTTTT.

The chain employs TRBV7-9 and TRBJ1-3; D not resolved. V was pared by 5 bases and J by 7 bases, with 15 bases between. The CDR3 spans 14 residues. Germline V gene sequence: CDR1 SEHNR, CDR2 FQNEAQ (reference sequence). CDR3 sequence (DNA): TGTGCCAGCAGCCCGGACGTAAGAGGGAACACCATATATTTT. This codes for CASSPDVRGNTIYF. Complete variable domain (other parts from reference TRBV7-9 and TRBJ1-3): DTGVSQNPRHKITKRGQNVTFRCDPISEHNRLYWYRQTLGQGPEFLTYFQNEAQLEKSRLLSDRFSAERPKGSFSTLEIQRTEQGDSAMYLCASSPDVRGNTIYFGEGSWLTVV.